Detailed here is one T cell receptor beta chain. Its cognate antigen has yet to be identified. No base-level quality is on record; no much larger clone is a single base apart. Libraries came from the immunoSEQ multiplex PCR assay. Drawn from immuneACCESS, this table holds only the in-frame rearrangements with V and J called that TCRdb kept. Clones are partly lost; checked studies trace under half to an unresolved V gene and leave the rest unexplained. The table for this sample lists under 850,000 clones; 85% to 90% of them were counted only once. The ten biggest clones cover about 0.01% of the sample. The CDR1 and CDR2 encoded by the germline V gene are MNHEY and SVGAGI. V trim: 0 bases; J trim: 6 bases; unmatched bases: 6. From the cysteine up to the phenylalanine, the CDR3 has a length of 15 residues. The CDR3 DNA has 45 bases and is translated from base 1. The data are from a study of shared T cell receptors in the human thymus (dated by TCRdb to about 2021). With regard to the full study: The study examined how self-reactive, shared T-cell receptor alpha chains are generated in the human thymus.

These data also formed part of another study, on human thymus T cells. Taken from the second paper: Donors were immunologically healthy infants undergoing open corrective cardiac surgery for congenital heart defects in Finland. Thymus tissue was obtained as surgical resects removed during corrective cardiac surgery. V and J gene segment usage appeared biased in both thymic and peripheral blood repertoires. The related research found that thymic TCR repertoires overlapped highly between unrelated individuals. The study characterized TCR alpha and beta repertoires from seven to nine infant thymus samples and a few related peripheral blood samples. The infant donors were about 7 to 244 days old, and the cohort included roughly six males and two females. Thymocytes were mechanically released from the tissue and were stored as pellets of 10-30 million cells at -70 degrees C. A QIAsymphony instrument was used to extract genomic DNA from the frozen cell pellets. The immunoSEQ multiplex PCR assay was used to amplify the TCRB and TCRAD loci from a standardized quantity of quality-controlled genomic DNA. The V(D)J region was spanned by amplicons of a length sufficient to cover the CDR3 and to identify V and J genes. Amplicon sequencing was performed on an Illumina platform through the commercial immunoSEQ service. Primer bias and sequencing errors were corrected using previously described methods, and TCRAD and TCRB definitions followed the IMGT database. immunoSEQ Analyzer 3.0 and VDJTools were used for repertoire analysis, which covered basic statistics, V/J segment usage, diversity estimates, rarefaction and pairwise overlap. Diversity was estimated using the Chao1, ChaoE, Efron-Thisted, Shannon and inverse Simpson indices, and was also estimated on datasets down-sampled to the size of the smallest sample. For repertoire overlap, CDR3 nucleotide sequence, V gene and J gene had to match strictly, and clustering was done by Jaccard-based multidimensional scaling. Thymus samples yielded on average about 810,000 unique TCRB clonotypes, compared with 80,000 to 85,000 from blood samples.

Rearrangement joined TRBV6-5 to TRBJ2-7; a stretch of 9 junction bases matches TRBD1. The TCR was taken from a boy in the first two years of life with a congenital heart defect. Donor details come from another sample of the same person, matched by shared clones. The sequenced sample consisted of thymocytes. DNA sequence: TGTGCCAGCAGTTACTCTCGGGACAGGGAGGTCGAGCAGTACTTC. Its translation is CASSYSRDREVEQYF.